The clone carrying this T cell receptor (beta chain) was counted a single time. This sample is part of a study of blood T cell repertoires in COVID-19. In the study overall: Researchers got acute and convalescent COVID-19 samples from the United States, Italy and Spain. PBMCs, B-cell-depleted T cells, or T cells provided the cDNA or gDNA that made up the material.

There are 16 residues in the CDR3. V gave up 2 bases and J gave up 0 bases, with 14 bases separating them. Germline V gives CDR1 MDHEN, CDR2 SYDVKM. Enrollment of patients from Seattle took place during active infection, with longitudinal follow-up. The table came from immunoSEQ multiplex PCR; TCRdb's copy has only in-frame clones and leaves some out. The sample lists approximately 200,000 clones; just under 90% were seen once. The sample comprised peripheral blood. The sequence came from a man aged 25 to 40 with COVID-19, enrolled during active disease. This chain uses TRBV28 with TRBJ2-7, with D hard to call. The CDR3 reads CASSLALERSSYEQYF. CDR3 in DNA: TGTGCCAGCAGTTTAGCACTTGAGAGGAGCTCCTACGAGCAGTACTTC.